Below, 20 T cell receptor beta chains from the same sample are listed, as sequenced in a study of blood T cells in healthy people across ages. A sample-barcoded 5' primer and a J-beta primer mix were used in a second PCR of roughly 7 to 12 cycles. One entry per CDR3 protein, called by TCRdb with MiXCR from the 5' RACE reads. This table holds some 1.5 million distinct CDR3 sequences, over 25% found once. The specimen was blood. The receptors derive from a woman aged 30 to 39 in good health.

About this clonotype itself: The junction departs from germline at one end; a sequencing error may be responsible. In DNA form, the CDR3 reads TGTGCCAGCAGTTTGGTCCGGGCGCGGGAGACCCGGTACTTC. This translates into CASSLVRARETRYF. The chain links TRBV12-3 or TRBV12-4 to TRBJ2-5; 7 positions match TRBD2. The length of the CDR3 is 14 residues.

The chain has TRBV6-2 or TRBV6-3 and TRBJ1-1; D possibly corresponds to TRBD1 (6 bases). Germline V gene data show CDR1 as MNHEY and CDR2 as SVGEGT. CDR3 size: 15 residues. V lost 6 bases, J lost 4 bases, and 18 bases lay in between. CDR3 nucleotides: TGTGCCAGCAGCACGACGGACAGTCTTTTCACTGAAGCTTTCTTT. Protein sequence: CASSTTDSLFTEAFF.

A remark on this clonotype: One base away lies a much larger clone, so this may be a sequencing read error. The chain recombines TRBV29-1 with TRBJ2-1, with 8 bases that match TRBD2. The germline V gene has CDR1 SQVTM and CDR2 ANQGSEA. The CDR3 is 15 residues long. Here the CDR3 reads CCVEGVAGLYNEQFF. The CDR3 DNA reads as TGCTGCGTTGAAGGAGTAGCGGGACTTTACAATGAGCAGTTCTTC.

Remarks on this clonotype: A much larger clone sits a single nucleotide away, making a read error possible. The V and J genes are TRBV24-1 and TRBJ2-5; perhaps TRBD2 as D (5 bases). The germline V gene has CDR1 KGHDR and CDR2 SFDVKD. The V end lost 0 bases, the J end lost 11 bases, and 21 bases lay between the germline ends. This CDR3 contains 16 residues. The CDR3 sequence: CATSDLEPDYRNEQYF. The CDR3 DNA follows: TGTGCCACCAGTGATTTGGAGCCTGACTATCGAAATGAGCAGTACTTC.

CDR3 sequence: CASKPAPETDTQYF. The CDR3 DNA sequence: TGTGCCAGCAAACCGGCCCCCGAAACAGATACGCAGTATTTT. The chain links TRBV2 to TRBJ2-3; D unclear. Germline CDR1 and CDR2: SNHLY and FYNNEI. Trimming cost V 7 bases and J 3 bases, with 14 bases left between them. This CDR3 is built from 14 residues.

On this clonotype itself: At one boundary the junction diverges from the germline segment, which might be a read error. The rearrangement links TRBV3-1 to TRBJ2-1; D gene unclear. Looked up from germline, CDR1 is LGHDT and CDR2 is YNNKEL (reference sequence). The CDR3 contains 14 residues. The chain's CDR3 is CANSQVDTKNEQFF. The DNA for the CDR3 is TGTGCCAACAGCCAAGTAGACACGAAAAATGAGCAGTTCTTC.

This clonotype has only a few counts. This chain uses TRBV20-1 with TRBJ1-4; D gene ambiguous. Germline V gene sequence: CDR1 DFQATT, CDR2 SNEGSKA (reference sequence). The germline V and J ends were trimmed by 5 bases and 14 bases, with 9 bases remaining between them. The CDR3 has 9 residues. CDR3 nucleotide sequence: TGCAGTGCTGGCCCCAGGCTGTTTTTT. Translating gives CSAGPRLFF.

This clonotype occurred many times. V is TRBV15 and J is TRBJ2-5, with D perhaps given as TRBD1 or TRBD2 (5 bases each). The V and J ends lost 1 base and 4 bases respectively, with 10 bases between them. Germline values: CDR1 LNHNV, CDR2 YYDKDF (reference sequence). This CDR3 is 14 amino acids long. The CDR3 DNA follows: TGTGCCACCAGCAGAGCCGGGGCGAGAGAGACCCAGTACTTC. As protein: CATSRAGARETQYF.

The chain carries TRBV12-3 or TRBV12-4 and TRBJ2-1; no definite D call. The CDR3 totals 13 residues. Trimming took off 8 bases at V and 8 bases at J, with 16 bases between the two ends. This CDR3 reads CASQGKWVHEQFF. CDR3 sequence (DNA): TGTGCCAGCCAAGGGAAGTGGGTCCATGAGCAGTTCTTC.

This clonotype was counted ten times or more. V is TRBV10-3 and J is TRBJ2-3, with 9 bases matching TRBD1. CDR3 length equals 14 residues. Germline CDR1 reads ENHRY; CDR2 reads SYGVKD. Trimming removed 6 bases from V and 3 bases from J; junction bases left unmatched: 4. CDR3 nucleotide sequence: TGTGCCATCAGGGAGACAGGGGGGACAGATACGCAGTATTTT. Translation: CAIRETGGTDTQYF.

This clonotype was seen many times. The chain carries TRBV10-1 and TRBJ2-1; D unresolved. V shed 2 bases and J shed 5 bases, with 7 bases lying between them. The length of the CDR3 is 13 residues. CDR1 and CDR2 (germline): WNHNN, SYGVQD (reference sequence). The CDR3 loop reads CASSENANNEQFF. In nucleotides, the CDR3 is TGCGCCAGCAGTGAGAACGCCAACAATGAGCAGTTCTTC.

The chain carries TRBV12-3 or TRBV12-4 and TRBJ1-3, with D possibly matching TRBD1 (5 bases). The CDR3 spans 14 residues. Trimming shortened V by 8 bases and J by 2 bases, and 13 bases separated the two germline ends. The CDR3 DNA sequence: TGTGCCAGCGGAGGGCAGGGCCCTGGAAACACCATATATTTT. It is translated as CASGGQGPGNTIYF.

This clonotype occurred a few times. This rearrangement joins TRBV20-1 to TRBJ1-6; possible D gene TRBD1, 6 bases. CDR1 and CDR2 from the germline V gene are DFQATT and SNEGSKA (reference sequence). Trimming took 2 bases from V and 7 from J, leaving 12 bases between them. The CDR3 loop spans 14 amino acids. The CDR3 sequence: CSARWGAWNSPLHF. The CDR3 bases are TGCAGTGCTAGATGGGGGGCTTGGAATTCACCCCTCCACTTT.

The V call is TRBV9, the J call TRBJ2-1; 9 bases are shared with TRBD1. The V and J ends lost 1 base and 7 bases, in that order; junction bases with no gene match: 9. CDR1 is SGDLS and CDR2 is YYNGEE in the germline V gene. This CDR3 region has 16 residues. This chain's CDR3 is CASSVSTGGWLNEQFF. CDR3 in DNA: TGTGCCAGCAGCGTAAGTACAGGGGGCTGGTTGAATGAGCAGTTCTTC.

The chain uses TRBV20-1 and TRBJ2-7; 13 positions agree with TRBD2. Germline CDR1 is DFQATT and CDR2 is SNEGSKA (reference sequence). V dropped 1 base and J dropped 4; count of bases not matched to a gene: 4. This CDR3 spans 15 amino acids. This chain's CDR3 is CSARAGLAGFYEQYF. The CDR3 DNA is TGCAGTGCTAGAGCGGGACTAGCGGGATTTTACGAGCAGTACTTC.

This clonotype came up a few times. CDR3 in amino acids: CASTPAGGFLGELFF. The CDR3, as DNA: TGTGCCAGTACTCCAGCAGGGGGTTTTCTCGGGGAGCTGTTTTTT. This chain connects TRBV12-3 or TRBV12-4 to TRBJ2-2, with 7 bases lining up with TRBD1. Unmatched junction bases numbered 14, after V lost 9 bases and J lost 7 bases. This CDR3 comprises 15 residues.

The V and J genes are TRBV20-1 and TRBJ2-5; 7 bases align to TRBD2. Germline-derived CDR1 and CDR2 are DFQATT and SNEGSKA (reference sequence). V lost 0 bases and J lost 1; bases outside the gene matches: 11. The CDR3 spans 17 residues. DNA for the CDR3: TGCAGTGCTAGAGATTCTGGCCGGGGGGTTCTCCAAGAGACCCAGTACTTC. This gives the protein CSARDSGRGVLQETQYF.

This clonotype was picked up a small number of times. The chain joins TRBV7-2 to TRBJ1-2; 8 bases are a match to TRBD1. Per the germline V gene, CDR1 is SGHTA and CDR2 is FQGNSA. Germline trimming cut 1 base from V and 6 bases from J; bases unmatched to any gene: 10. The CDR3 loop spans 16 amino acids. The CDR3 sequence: CASSLETGGPYDGYTF. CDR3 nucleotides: TGTGCCAGCAGCTTAGAAACAGGGGGGCCCTACGATGGCTACACCTTC.

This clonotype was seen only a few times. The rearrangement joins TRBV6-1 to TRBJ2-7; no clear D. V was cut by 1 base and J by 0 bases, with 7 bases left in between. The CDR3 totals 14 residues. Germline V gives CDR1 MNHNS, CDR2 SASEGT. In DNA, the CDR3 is TGTGCCAGCAGTGAAGGGTTATACTCCTACGAGCAGTACTTC. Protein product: CASSEGLYSYEQYF.

For the CDR3, the DNA is TGCAGTGCTAGTGCAGGGGGGATTGATACGCAGTATTTT. This encodes CSASAGGIDTQYF. The chain is built from TRBV20-1 and TRBJ2-3; tentative D call: TRBD1 (7 bases). The V gene lost 3 bases and the J gene lost 6 bases, with 13 bases spanning the gap. Germline V CDR1 and CDR2: DFQATT, SNEGSKA (reference sequence). CDR3 length equals 13 residues.